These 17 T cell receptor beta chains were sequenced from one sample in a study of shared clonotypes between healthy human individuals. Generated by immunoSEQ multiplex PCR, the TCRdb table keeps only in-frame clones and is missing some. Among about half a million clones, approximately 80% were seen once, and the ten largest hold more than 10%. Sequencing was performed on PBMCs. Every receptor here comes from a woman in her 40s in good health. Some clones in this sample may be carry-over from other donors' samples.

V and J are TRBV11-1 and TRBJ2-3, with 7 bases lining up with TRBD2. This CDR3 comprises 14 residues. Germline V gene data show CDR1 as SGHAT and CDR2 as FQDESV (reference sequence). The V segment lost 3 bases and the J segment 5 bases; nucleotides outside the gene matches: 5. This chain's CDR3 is CASSFRLAEDTQYF. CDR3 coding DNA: TGTGCCAGCAGCTTTCGACTAGCCGAAGATACGCAGTATTTT.

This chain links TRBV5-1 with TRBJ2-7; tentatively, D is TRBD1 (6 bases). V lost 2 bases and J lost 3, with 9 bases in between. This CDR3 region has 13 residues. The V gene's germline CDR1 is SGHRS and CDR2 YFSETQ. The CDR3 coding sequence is TGCGCCAGCAGCTTAGGACAGTTCTACGAGCAGTACTTC. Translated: CASSLGQFYEQYF. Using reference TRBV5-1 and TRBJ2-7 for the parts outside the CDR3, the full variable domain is KAGVTQTPRYLIKTRGQQVTLSCSPISGHRSVSWYQQTPGQGLQFLFEYFSETQRNKGNFPGRFSGRQFSNSRSEMNVSTLELGDSALYLCASSLGQFYEQYFGPGTRLTVT.

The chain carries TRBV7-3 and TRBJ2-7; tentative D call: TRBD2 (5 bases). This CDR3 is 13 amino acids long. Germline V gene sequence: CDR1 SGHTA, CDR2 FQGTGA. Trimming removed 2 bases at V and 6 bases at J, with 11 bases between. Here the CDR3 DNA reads TGTGCCAGCAGCTTAGTGACTACCGGCGAGCAGTACTTC. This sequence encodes CASSLVTTGEQYF.

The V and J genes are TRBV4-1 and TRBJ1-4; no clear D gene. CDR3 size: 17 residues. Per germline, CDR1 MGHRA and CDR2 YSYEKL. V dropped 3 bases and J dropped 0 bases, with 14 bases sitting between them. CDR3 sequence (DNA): TGCGCCAGCAGCCAGACGGAGTATCATGCAACTAATGAAAAACTGTTTTTT. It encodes CASSQTEYHATNEKLFF.

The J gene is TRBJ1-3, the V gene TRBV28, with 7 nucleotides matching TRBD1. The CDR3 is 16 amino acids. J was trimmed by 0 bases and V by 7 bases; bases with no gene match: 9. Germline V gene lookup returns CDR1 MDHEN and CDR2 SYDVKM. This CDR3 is CASTLTGWSSGNTIYF. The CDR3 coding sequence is TGTGCCAGCACGTTGACAGGGTGGTCCTCTGGAAACACCATATATTTT. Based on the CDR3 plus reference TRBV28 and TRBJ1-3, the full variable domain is DVKVTQSSRYLVKRTGEKVFLECVQDMDHENMFWYRQDPGLGLRLIYFSYDVKMKEKGDIPEGYSVSREKKERFSLILESASTNQTSMYLCASTLTGWSSGNTIYFGEGSWLTVV.

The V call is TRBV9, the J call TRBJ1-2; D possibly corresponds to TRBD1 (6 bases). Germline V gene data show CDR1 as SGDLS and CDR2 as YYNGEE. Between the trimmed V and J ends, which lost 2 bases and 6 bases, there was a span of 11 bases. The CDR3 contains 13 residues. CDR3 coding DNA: TGTGCCAGCAGCGTCGGGGGCTGGAATGGCTACACCTTC. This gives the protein CASSVGGWNGYTF.

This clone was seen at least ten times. The CDR3 nucleotides are TGTGCCAGCAGTGCCCGACTAGCGGGAGACGGCGAGCAGTACTTC. Protein product: CASSARLAGDGEQYF. This chain links TRBV6-1 with TRBJ2-7; 12 bases match TRBD2. J was trimmed by 6 bases and V by 4 bases; bases with no gene match: 7. The germline V gene encodes CDR1 MNHNS and CDR2 SASEGT. The length of the CDR3 is 15 residues.

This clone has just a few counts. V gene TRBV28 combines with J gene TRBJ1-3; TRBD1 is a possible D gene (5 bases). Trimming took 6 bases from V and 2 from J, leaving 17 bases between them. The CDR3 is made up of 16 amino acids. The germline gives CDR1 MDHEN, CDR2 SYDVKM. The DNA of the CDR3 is TGTGCCAGCAGCCCCCCCGGAGGGGTAACTGGAAACACCATATATTTT. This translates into CASSPPGGVTGNTIYF. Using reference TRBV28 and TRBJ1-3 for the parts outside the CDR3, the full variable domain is DVKVTQSSRYLVKRTGEKVFLECVQDMDHENMFWYRQDPGLGLRLIYFSYDVKMKEKGDIPEGYSVSREKKERFSLILESASTNQTSMYLCASSPPGGVTGNTIYFGEGSWLTVV.

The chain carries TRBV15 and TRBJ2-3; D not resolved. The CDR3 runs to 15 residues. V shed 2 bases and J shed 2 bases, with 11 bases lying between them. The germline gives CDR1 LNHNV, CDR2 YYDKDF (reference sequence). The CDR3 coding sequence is TGTGCCACCAGCAGACGGTCGCACAACACAGATACGCAGTATTTT. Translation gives CATSRRSHNTDTQYF.

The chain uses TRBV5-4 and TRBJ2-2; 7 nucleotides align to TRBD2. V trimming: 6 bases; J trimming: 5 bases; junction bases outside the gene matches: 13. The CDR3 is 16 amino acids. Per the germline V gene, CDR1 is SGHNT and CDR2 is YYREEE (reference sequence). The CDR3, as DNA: TGTGCCAGCACGTCCGGGGGAGCGGGAAAAACCGGGGAGCTGTTTTTT. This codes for CASTSGGAGKTGELFF.

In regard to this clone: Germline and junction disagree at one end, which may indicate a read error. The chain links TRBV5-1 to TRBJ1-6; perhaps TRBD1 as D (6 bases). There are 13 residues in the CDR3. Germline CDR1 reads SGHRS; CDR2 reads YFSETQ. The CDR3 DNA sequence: TGCGCCGGCAGCTCCGGGACAAGATCACCCCTCCACTTT. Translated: CAGSSGTRSPLHF.

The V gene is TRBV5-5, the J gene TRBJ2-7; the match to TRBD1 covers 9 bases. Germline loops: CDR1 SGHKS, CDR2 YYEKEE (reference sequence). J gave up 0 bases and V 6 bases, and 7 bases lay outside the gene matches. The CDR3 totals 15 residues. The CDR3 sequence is CASNQGQGLSYEQYF. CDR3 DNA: TGTGCCAGCAACCAAGGACAGGGGCTCTCCTACGAGCAGTACTTC.

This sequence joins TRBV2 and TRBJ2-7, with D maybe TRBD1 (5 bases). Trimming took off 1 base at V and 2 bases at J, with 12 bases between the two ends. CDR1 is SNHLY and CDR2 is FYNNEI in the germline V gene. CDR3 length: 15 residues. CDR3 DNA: TGTGCCAGCAGTGAAGAGGGTGGGGCGGCCTACGAGCAGTACTTC. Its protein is CASSEEGGAAYEQYF.

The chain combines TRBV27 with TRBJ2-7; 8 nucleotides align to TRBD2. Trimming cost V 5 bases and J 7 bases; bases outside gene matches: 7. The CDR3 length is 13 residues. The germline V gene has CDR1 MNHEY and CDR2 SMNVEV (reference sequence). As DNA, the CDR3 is TGTGCCAGCAGTATCCCACCGGGGGGGGAGCAGTACTTC. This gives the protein CASSIPPGGEQYF.

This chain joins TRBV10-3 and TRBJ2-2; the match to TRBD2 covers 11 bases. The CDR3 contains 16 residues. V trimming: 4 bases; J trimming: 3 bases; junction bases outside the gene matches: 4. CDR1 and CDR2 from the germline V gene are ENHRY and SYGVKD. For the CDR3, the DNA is TGTGCCATCAGTGGTCTAGCGGGAGGCGACACCGGGGAGCTGTTTTTT. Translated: CAISGLAGGDTGELFF.

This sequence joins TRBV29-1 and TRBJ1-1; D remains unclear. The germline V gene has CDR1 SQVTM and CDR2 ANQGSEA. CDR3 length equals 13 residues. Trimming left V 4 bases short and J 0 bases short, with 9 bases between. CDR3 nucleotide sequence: TGCAGCGTTGCATTTGGTCTGAACACTGAAGCTTTCTTT. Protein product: CSVAFGLNTEAFF.

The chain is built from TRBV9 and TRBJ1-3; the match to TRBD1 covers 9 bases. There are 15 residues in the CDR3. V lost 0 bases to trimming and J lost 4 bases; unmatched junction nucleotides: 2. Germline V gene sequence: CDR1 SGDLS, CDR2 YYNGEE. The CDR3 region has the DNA TGTGCCAGCAGCGTAGGGACAGGGGTAGGAAACACCATATATTTT. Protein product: CASSVGTGVGNTIYF.